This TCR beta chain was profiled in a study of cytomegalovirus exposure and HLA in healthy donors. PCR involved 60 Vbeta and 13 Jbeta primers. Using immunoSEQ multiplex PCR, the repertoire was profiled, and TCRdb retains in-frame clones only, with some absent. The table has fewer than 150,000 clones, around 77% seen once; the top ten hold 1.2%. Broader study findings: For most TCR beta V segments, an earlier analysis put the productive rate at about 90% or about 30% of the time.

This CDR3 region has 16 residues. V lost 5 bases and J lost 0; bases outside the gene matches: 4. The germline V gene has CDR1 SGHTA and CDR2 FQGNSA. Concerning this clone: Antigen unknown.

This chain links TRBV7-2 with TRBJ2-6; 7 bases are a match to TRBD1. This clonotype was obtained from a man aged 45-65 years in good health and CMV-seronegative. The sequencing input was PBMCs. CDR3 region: CASSPGQLSGANVLTF. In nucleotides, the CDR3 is TGTGCCAGCAGCCCGGGACAGCTCTCTGGGGCCAACGTCCTGACTTTC.